The rows below give T cell receptor beta chains drawn from one sample of a study of blood T cells in healthy people across ages. Using its own MiXCR run on the 5' RACE reads, TCRdb lists one record per CDR3 protein. The repertoire holds 1.5 million to 2 million distinct CDR3 sequences, with less than 50% as singletons. Sequencing input: blood. These TCRs come from a middle-aged woman in good health. Each CDR3 is given with its conserved first and last residue. D genes are given only for firm matches. The size entry is marked missing in some rows and otherwise reads once, few, many or a size class.

j_call clone_size v_call d_call cdr3_nt cdr3_aa
TRBJ1-2 - TRBV28 TRBD1 TGTGCCAGCAGCTCAGGGGGGACAGGGACCTATGGCTACACCTTC CASSSGGTGTYGYTF
TRBJ2-6 few TRBV7-9 - TGTGCCAGCAGCTTCTACTCACAGGGCTCTGGGGCCAACGTCCTGACTTTC CASSFYSQGSGANVLTF
TRBJ1-5 few TRBV12-3/TRBV12-4 TRBD1 TGTGCCAGCAGACTAGGGGCAGACAGGGGAGTCAATCAGCCCCAGCATTTT CASRLGADRGVNQPQHF
TRBJ1-1 - TRBV7-9 - TGTGCCAGCAGCTTAAGTTCAACGGGCACTGAAGCTTTCTTT CASSLSSTGTEAFF
TRBJ2-7 - TRBV29-1 - TGCAGCGTTGAGGATGGTACAGGGACAACCTACGAGCAGTACTTC CSVEDGTGTTYEQYF
TRBJ2-1 - TRBV28 TRBD1 TGTGCCAGCAGTTTACCAAGGACAGGGAGCTCCTACAATGAGCAGTTCTTC CASSLPRTGSSYNEQFF
TRBJ2-1 few TRBV24-1 - TGTGCCAGCGGGGACATTTACAATGAGCAGTTCTTC CASGDIYNEQFF
TRBJ2-3 - TRBV5-8 - TGTGCCAGCAGCGTTGAAGAAAGCACAGATACGCAGTATTTT CASSVEESTDTQYF
TRBJ2-6 - TRBV6-2/TRBV6-3 TRBD1 TGTGCCAGCAGGTCCGGGACAGGGCGTACCAACGTCCTGACTTTC CASRSGTGRTNVLTF
TRBJ2-6 - TRBV3-1 - TGTGCCAGCAGCACAAGTAGCTCTGGGGCCAACGTCCTGACTTTC CASSTSSSGANVLTF
TRBJ2-3 - TRBV12-3/TRBV12-4 - TGTGCCAGCAGTTTAATACAGCCGAGCACAGATACGCAGTATTTT CASSLIQPSTDTQYF
TRBJ2-7 - TRBV27 - TGTGCCAGCAGTTTTCAAGGCGCCTACTCTTTCTCCTACGAGCAGTACTTC CASSFQGAYSFSYEQYF
TRBJ2-3 - TRBV7-2 - TGTGCCAGCAGCTTCCCTCCCCGCACAGATACGCAGTATTTT CASSFPPRTDTQYF
TRBJ2-7 many TRBV20-1 - TGCAGTGCTAGAGCAGTCCACGAGCAGTACTTC CSARAVHEQYF
TRBJ2-5 few TRBV20-1 TRBD2 TGCAGTGCTAGATCGCCGGGACTAGCGCTGGGAGTCGAGACCCAGTACTTC CSARSPGLALGVETQYF
TRBJ1-6 few TRBV6-2/TRBV6-3 - TGTGCCAGCAGTAAGACCAAAGGTTCGCTGAACTATAATTCACCCCTCCACTTT CASSKTKGSLNYNSPLHF
TRBJ2-1 - TRBV6-6 - TGTGCCAGCAGGGGCGGCGGGGGCCCTTACAATGAGCAGTTCTTC CASRGGGGPYNEQFF
TRBJ2-7 few TRBV28 - TGTGCCAGCAGTGCCACGGGGGTTGACTACGAGCAGTACTTC CASSATGVDYEQYF
TRBJ2-5 - TRBV6-1 TRBD2 TGTACCAGCAGCGGGGGGAGGGCTCAAGAGACCCAGTACTTC CTSSGGRAQETQYF
TRBJ1-6 - TRBV7-9 TRBD1 TGTGCCAGCAGCTTATCAGGACAGGGTAAATCACCCCTCCACTTT CASSLSGQGKSPLHF
TRBJ2-7 - TRBV6-2/TRBV6-3 - TGTGCCAGCAGTTACGATTCGTGGCAGTACAGGCGGACCCAATACTTC CASSYDSWQYRRTQYF
TRBJ1-2 - TRBV4-3 - TGCGCCAGCAGCCAAGATGGAGGGGAGGGTGGCTACACCTTC CASSQDGGEGGYTF
TRBJ2-1 - TRBV5-1 TRBD2 TGCGCCAGTGCGACCAGGGGAATAGCGGGGGGGACGAATGAGCAGTTCTTC CASATRGIAGGTNEQFF
TRBJ2-1 - TRBV7-2 - TGTGCCAGCAGCTTATACGTCAATGAGCAGTTCTTC CASSLYVNEQFF
TRBJ2-3 - TRBV7-9 - TGTGCCAGCAGCGCCAGGATGGGGGACATCACAGATACGCAGTATTTT CASSARMGDITDTQYF
TRBJ1-1 - TRBV6-6 - TGTGCCAGCAGTTATCAGGGTTTAGAAACTGAAGCTTTCTTT CASSYQGLETEAFF
TRBJ2-6 - TRBV20-1 - TGCAGTGCTAGAGATAGGAGAGTCAACGTCCTGACTTTC CSARDRRVNVLTF
TRBJ1-2 - TRBV4-3 - TGCGCCAGCAGCCAAGGACACGCTAACTATGGCTACACCTTC CASSQGHANYGYTF
TRBJ2-3 - TRBV5-1 - TGCGCCAGCAGCTTTGAGGGGGGGCCTGCAGGTACGCAGTATTTT CASSFEGGPAGTQYF
TRBJ1-1 - TRBV7-9 - TGTGCCAGCAGCTTAGAGCAGGGGTACACTGAAGCTTTCTTT CASSLEQGYTEAFF
TRBJ2-4 few TRBV6-5 - TGTGCCAGCAGGAACACAGGTTTAGAGCAGTACTTC CASRNTGLEQYF
TRBJ2-3 - TRBV4-3 - TGCGCCAGCAGCGAGGCGAGTAATACGCAGTATTTT CASSEASNTQYF
TRBJ1-5 - TRBV5-1 - TGCGCCAGCAGCTTGGATCCGTCCCATGACAGCAATCAGCCCCAGCATTTT CASSLDPSHDSNQPQHF
TRBJ1-1 - TRBV7-9 - TGTGCCACCACAACGGGGGCCCCGCAGGAGACTGAAGCTTTCTTT CATTTGAPQETEAFF
TRBJ2-3 few TRBV27 - TGTGCCAGCAGTCCGGGTGAGCGGCCCACCCGGTATTTT CASSPGERPTRYF
TRBJ2-5 - TRBV5-1 TRBD2 TGCGCCAGCAGCTTGAATTTTAGGCTAGCGGGGGAGACCCAGTACTTC CASSLNFRLAGETQYF
TRBJ1-4 - TRBV7-9 - TGTGCCAGCAGCCCTCGACCGGGTCTCGCAAATGAAAAACTGTTTTTT CASSPRPGLANEKLFF
TRBJ2-5 - TRBV29-1 - TGCAGCGTTCCCACGGCCTATCAAGAGACCCAGTACTTC CSVPTAYQETQYF
TRBJ2-4 - TRBV5-6 TRBD2 TGTGCCAGCAGATCTCGGGGGGGCAAAAACATTCAGTACTTC CASRSRGGKNIQYF
TRBJ1-1 - TRBV27 TRBD1 TGTGCCAGCAGTCCTGAGGGGACAGAAAGACCAGAAGCTTTCTTT CASSPEGTERPEAFF
TRBJ1-4 few TRBV12-3/TRBV12-4 - TGTGCCAGCAGTTTAATCGGGGGGGCAACTAATGAAAAACTGTTTTTT CASSLIGGATNEKLFF
TRBJ1-1 - TRBV5-6 TRBD1 TGTGCCAGCAGCGGGGACAGCCTGAACACTGAAGCTTTCTTT CASSGDSLNTEAFF
TRBJ2-3 - TRBV7-9 - TGTGCCAGCAGGATCGGGGGGCTCGGCACAGATACGCAGTATTTT CASRIGGLGTDTQYF
TRBJ2-4 once TRBV4-3 - TGCGCCAGCAGCCAAGAGAGGGAGCCTTACAGGGAATTCAGTCAGAGAGCCAAAAACATTCAGTACTTC CASSQEREPYREFSQRAKNIQYF
TRBJ1-2 once TRBV12-3/TRBV12-4 TRBD1 TGTGCCAGCTACGGGACAGGGCACTACACCTTC CASYGTGHYTF
TRBJ2-5 - TRBV3-1 - TGTGCCAGCAGCCATTCCGGGTCGGGGGAGACCCAGTACTTC CASSHSGSGETQYF
TRBJ2-1 - TRBV6-5 TRBD2 TGTGCCAGCGCCCGGGCGGGGGAACCCTACAATGAGCAGTTCTTC CASARAGEPYNEQFF
TRBJ2-1 - TRBV18 TRBD2 TGTGCCAGCTCACCTACCACGTCCCTAGCGGGGAACTACAATGAGCAGTTCTTC CASSPTTSLAGNYNEQFF
TRBJ1-2 - TRBV7-2 - TGTGCCTGCAGGAGGGTCTCAGGGCAGTATGGCTACACCTTC CACRRVSGQYGYTF
TRBJ1-2 few TRBV29-1 - TGCAGCGTTTTCCCGACAAGCGGGCCAACGAACTATGGCTACACCTTC CSVFPTSGPTNYGYTF
TRBJ1-1 - TRBV6-5 - TGTGCCAGCACTTCAACCGGGACGGCTGGCACTGAAGCTTTCTTT CASTSTGTAGTEAFF
TRBJ2-1 - TRBV20-1 TRBD1 TGCAGTGCTAGAGACACCGGGACAGTACCCAATGAGCAGTTCTTC CSARDTGTVPNEQFF
TRBJ1-2 - TRBV6-2/TRBV6-3 - TGTGCCAGCATCTACGGACTGCGAGGACATGGCTACACCTTC CASIYGLRGHGYTF